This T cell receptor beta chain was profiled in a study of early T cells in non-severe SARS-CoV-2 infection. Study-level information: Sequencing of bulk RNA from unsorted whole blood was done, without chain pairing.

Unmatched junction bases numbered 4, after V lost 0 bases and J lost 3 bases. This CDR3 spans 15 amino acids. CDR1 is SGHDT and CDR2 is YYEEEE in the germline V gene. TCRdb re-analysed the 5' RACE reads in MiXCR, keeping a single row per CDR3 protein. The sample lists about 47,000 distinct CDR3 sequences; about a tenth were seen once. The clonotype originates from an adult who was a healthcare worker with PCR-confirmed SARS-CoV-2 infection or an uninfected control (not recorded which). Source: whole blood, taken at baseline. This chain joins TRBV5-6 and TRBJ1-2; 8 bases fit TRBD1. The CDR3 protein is CASSLGQGRDYGYTF. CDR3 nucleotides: TGTGCCAGCAGCTTGGGACAGGGGCGTGACTATGGCTACACCTTC.